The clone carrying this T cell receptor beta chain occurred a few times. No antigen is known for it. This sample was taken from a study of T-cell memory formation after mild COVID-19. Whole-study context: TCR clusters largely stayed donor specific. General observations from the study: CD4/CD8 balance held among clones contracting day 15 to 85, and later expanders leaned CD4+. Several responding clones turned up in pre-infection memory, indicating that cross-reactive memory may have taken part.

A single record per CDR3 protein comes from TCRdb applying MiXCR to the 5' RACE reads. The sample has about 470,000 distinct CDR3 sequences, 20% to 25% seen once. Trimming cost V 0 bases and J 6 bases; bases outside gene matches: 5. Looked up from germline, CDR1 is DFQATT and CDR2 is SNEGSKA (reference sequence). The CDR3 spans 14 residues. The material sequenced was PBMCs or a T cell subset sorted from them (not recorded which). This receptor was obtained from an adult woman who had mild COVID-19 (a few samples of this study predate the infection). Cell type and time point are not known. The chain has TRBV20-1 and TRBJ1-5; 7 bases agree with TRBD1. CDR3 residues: CSARDGQVGQPQHF. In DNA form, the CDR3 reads TGCAGTGCTAGAGATGGACAGGTCGGTCAGCCCCAGCATTTT.